This is a list of T cell receptor beta chains from one sample in a study of T cell responses to AZD1222 COVID-19 vaccine. Data came from immunoSEQ multiplex PCR; TCRdb stores just in-frame clones and leaves some out. The sample has about 64,000 clones, approximately 90% seen once; the top ten hold about 5.7%. The sample in question was peripheral blood, obtained 28 days after the second dose of the MenACWY control vaccine. The source is an adult who received the MenACWY meningococcal vaccine as a control. The CDR3 runs from the conserved cysteine through the conserved F or W. Clone sizes are given selectively: once, few, many, or a class where the clone is expanded.

j_call clone_size v_call cdr3_aa
TRBJ1-4 - TRBV7-2 CASSLEGPWASGEKLFF
TRBJ1-1 - TRBV27 CASSLLWGGGTEAFF
TRBJ2-7 - TRBV29-1 CSVGKAGGYEQYF
TRBJ1-2 - TRBV6-5 CASKMGYGYTF
TRBJ1-1 - TRBV7-2 CASSLVGTTFMNTEAFF
TRBJ2-1 - TRBV6-5 CASSLGGDNEQFF
TRBJ1-1 - TRBV18 CASSPITPYDGAFF
TRBJ1-2 - TRBV6-2/TRBV6-3 CASSQTWVSVNYGYTF
TRBJ1-1 - TRBV3-1/TRBV3-2 CASSHDEAGEAFF
TRBJ2-3 - TRBV10-3 CATQTDRTDTQYF
TRBJ2-2 - TRBV5-1 CASSRDGGTGELFF
TRBJ1-1 - TRBV2 CAATENQATEAFF
TRBJ1-1 - TRBV9 CASSVEIRNTEAFF
TRBJ1-2 - TRBV19 CASAPGGYYGYTF
TRBJ1-1 - TRBV11-1 CASSFGGTRNTEAFF
TRBJ1-1 - TRBV12-3/TRBV12-4 CASSKTSNTEAFF
TRBJ1-3 - TRBV7-9 CASSLRTGGNTIYF
TRBJ1-5 - TRBV6-5 CASMGGRALRQPQHF
TRBJ1-1 - TRBV6-5 CASSFGTEAFF
TRBJ1-1 few TRBV6-2/TRBV6-3 CASSYHSTGDTEAFF
TRBJ2-3 - TRBV5-5 CASTLDRAPFTQYF
TRBJ1-4 - TRBV12-3/TRBV12-4 CASRGREEKLFF